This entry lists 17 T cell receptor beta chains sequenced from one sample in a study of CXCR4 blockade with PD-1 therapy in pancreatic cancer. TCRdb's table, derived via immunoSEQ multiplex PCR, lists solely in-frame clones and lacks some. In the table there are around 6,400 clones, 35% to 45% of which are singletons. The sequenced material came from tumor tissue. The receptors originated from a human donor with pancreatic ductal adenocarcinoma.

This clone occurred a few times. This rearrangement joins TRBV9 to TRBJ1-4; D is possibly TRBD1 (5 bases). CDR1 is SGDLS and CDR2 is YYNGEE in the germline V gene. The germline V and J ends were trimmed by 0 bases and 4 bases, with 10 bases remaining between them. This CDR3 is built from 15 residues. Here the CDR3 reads CASSVGGLRNEKLFF. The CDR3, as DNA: TGTGCCAGCAGCGTAGGGGGACTCCGTAATGAAAAACTGTTTTTT.

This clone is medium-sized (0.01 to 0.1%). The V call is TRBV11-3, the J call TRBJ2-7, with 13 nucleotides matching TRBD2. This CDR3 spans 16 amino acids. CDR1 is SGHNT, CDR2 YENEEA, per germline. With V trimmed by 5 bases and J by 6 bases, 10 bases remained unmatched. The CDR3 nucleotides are TGTGCCAGCAGCACTCATAAGGGACTAGCGGGGTTCGAGCAGTACTTC. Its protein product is CASSTHKGLAGFEQYF.

CDR3 in amino acids: CASSYGQGANTGELFF. DNA for the CDR3: TGTGCCAGCAGCTACGGACAGGGTGCGAACACCGGGGAGCTGTTTTTT. This chain uses TRBV7-5 with TRBJ2-2; TRBD1 is the table's D call, not checked against the DNA. TRBV7-5 is tagged as a pseudogene. The CDR3 contains 16 residues.

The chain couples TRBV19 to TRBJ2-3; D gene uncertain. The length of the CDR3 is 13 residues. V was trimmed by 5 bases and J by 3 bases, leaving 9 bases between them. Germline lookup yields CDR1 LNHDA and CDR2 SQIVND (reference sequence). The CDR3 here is CASSPFGTDTQYF. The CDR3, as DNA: TGTGCCAGTAGTCCCTTTGGGACAGATACGCAGTATTTT. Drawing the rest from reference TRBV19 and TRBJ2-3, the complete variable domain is DGGITQSPKYLFRKEGQNVTLSCEQNLNHDAMYWYRQDPGQGLRLIYYSQIVNDFQKGDIAEGYSVSREKKESFPLTVTSAQKNPTAFYLCASSPFGTDTQYFGPGTRLTVL.

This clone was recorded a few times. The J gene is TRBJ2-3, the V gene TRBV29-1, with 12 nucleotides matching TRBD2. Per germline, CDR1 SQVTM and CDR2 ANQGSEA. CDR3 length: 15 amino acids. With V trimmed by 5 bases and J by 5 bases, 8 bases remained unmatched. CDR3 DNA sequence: TGCAGCGTTACTCCGACTAGCGGGAGTGGAGATACGCAGTATTTT. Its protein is CSVTPTSGSGDTQYF.

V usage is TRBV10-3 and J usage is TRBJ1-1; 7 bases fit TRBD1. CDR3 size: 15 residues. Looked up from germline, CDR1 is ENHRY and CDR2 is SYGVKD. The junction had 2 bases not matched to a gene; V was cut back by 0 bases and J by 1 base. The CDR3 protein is CAISESGQRNTEAFF. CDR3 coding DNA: TGTGCCATCAGTGAGTCGGGACAGAGGAACACTGAAGCTTTCTTT.

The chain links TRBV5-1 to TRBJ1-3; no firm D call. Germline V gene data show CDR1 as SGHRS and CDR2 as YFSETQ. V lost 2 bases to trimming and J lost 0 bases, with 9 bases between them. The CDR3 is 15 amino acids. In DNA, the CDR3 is TGCGCCAGCAGCTTTTCCGCCACCTCTGGAAACACCATATATTTT. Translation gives CASSFSATSGNTIYF.

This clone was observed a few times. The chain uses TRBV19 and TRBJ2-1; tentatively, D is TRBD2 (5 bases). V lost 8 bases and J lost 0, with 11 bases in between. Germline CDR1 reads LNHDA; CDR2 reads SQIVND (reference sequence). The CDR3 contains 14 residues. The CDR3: CASLASGSYNEQFF. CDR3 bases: TGTGCCAGTTTAGCGTCTGGCTCCTACAATGAGCAGTTCTTC.

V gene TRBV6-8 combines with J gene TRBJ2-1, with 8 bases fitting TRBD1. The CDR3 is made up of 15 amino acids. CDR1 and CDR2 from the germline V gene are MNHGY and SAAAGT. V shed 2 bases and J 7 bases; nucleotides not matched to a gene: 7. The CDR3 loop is CASSYRQGIGNEQFF. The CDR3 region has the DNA TGTGCCAGCAGTTACAGACAGGGGATCGGGAATGAGCAGTTCTTC.

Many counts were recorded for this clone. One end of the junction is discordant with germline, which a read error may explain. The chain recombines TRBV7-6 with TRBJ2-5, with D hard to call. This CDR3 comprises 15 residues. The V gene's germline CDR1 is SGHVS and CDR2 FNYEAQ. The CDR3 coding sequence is TGTGCTAGCAGCTTACAACAGAGGCTGGGGGAGACCCAGTACTTC. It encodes CASSLQQRLGETQYF.

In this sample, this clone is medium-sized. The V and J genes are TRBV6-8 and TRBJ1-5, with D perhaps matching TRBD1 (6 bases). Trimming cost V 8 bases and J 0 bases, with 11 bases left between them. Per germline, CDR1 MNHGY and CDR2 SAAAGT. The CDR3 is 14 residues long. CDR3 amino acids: CASRGGISNQPQHF. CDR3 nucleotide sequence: TGTGCCAGCCGAGGGGGAATTAGCAATCAGCCCCAGCATTTT.

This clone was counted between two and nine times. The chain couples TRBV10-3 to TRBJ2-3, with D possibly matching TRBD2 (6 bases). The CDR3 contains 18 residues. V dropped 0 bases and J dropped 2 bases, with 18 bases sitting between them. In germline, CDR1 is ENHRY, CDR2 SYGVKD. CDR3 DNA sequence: TGTGCCATCAGTGAGTCTCGTAGAGGGACTTCCCTCACAGATACGCAGTATTTT. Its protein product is CAISESRRGTSLTDTQYF.

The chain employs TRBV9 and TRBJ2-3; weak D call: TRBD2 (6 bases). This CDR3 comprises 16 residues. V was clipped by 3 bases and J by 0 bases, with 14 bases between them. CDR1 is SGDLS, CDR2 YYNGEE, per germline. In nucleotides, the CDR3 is TGTGCCAGCAGCGCTTCCTGGAGCGGGAGCACAGATACGCAGTATTTT. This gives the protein CASSASWSGSTDTQYF.

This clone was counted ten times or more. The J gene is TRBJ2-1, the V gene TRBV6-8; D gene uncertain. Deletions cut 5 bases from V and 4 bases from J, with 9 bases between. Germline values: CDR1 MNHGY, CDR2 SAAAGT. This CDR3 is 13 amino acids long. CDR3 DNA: TGTGCCAGCAGTGTTCAAGAGTACAATGAGCAGTTCTTC. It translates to CASSVQEYNEQFF.

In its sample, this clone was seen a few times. The CDR3 is CASSYRHPGRDEQFF. CDR3 sequence (DNA): TGTGCCAGCAGCTATCGACATCCCGGCAGGGATGAGCAGTTCTTC. The chain employs TRBV11-3 and TRBJ2-1; D is perhaps TRBD1 (5 bases). The germline V and J ends were trimmed by 4 bases and 8 bases, with 18 bases remaining between them. This CDR3 has 15 amino acids. Germline lookup yields CDR1 SGHNT and CDR2 YENEEA.

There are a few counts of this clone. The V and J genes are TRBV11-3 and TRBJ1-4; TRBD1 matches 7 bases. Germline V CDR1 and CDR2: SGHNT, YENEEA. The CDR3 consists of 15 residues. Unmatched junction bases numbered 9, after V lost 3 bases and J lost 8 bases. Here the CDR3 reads CASSLGDSSWEKLFF. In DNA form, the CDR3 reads TGTGCCAGCAGCTTGGGGGACAGTTCGTGGGAAAAACTGTTTTTT.

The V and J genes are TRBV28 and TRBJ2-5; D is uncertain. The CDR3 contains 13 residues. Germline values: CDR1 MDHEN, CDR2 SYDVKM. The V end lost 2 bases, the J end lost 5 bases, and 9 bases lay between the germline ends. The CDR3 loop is CASSLLSEETQYF. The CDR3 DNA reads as TGTGCCAGCAGTTTACTCAGTGAGGAGACCCAGTACTTC.